Listed below are T cell receptor beta chains from one sample, sequenced in a study of blood T cell repertoires in COVID-19. The data were produced by immunoSEQ multiplex PCR, yet TCRdb's version contains in-frame clones alone and is incomplete. Of about 270,000 clones detected, about 87% appear once; the ten largest clones hold 4.1%. The sequencing input was PBMCs or T cells enriched from blood (not recorded which). Receptors were obtained from a woman aged 30 to 39 with acute COVID-19. The CDR3 runs from the conserved cysteine through the conserved F or W. The D gene is left open where the match is weak. Some rows mark clone size as missing; the rest say once, few, many or name a class of expanded clone.

v_call	clone_size	j_call	d_call	cdr3_nt	cdr3_aa
TRBV27	NA	TRBJ1-1	NA	TGTGCCAGCAGACTGAGGACTGAAGCTTTCTTT	CASRLRTEAFF
TRBV6-5	NA	TRBJ2-2	NA	TGTGCCAGCAGTTACCCCGACATTAACACCGGGGAGCTGTTTTTT	CASSYPDINTGELFF
TRBV7-3	NA	TRBJ2-3	NA	TGTGCCAGCAGCTCGTCAGAGGCAGATACGCAGTATTTT	CASSSSEADTQYF
TRBV19	NA	TRBJ2-7	NA	TGTGCCAGTAGTATAGGGCTCGGGGAGCAGTACTTC	CASSIGLGEQYF
TRBV9	NA	TRBJ2-3	NA	TGTGCCAGCAGCGTAGCTGAGGCGACCGATACGCAGTATTTT	CASSVAEATDTQYF
TRBV5-8	NA	TRBJ2-3	TRBD2	TGTGCCAGCATCCTGAGACTAGCGGGCACAGATACGCAGTATTTT	CASILRLAGTDTQYF
TRBV4-1	NA	TRBJ2-7	TRBD1	TGCGCCAGCAGCCAGGTCACCGGGACAGGTGATTCCTACGAGCAGTACTTC	CASSQVTGTGDSYEQYF
TRBV5-1	NA	TRBJ2-1	TRBD2	TGCGCCAGTCAACTAGCGGGGTACAATGAGCAGTTCTTC	CASQLAGYNEQFF
TRBV21-1	NA	TRBJ1-5	NA	TGTGCCAGCAGCAAAGCGGGGGGAGATGGGACCAAAAACAATCAGCCCCAGCATTTT	CASSKAGGDGTKNNQPQHF
TRBV28	NA	TRBJ1-2	NA	TGTGCCAGCAGTTCATGGACAGTAGCCCCGCATCACACCTTC	CASSSWTVAPHHTF
TRBV3-1/TRBV3-2	NA	TRBJ2-3	NA	TGTGCCAGCAGCCAACAGGGGGGCCACACAGATACGCAGTATTTT	CASSQQGGHTDTQYF
TRBV7-5	NA	TRBJ2-2	NA	TGTGTCAGAAGCACCACGACTAGGTGTGGGTACGGGGAGCTGTTTTTT	CVRSTTTRCGYGELFF
TRBV20-1	NA	TRBJ2-7	TRBD1	TGCAGTGCTCTTACAGGGGGCGAGCAGTACTTC	CSALTGGEQYF
TRBV19	NA	TRBJ2-7	TRBD2	TGTGCCAGTAGCCCCGTTATACTAGCGGGGGATCGGGAGCAGTACTTC	CASSPVILAGDREQYF
TRBV15	NA	TRBJ1-4	TRBD1	TGTGCCACCAGCAGAGCGTTTGGTACAGGGGGTCTGAGAACTAATGAAAAACTGTTTTTT	CATSRAFGTGGLRTNEKLFF
TRBV7-6	once	TRBJ1-5	NA	TGTGCCAGCAGCTTAGATCAAGAGCAGCCCCAGCATTTT	CASSLDQEQPQHF
TRBV3-1/TRBV3-2	NA	TRBJ2-1	TRBD1	TGTGCCAGCAGCTTCCACAGGGGGAGTCTCGGGAATGAGCAGTTCTTC	CASSFHRGSLGNEQFF
TRBV6-5	NA	TRBJ2-7	TRBD1	TGTGCCAGCATTAAAGGGACAGGGTCCTACGAGCAGTACTTC	CASIKGTGSYEQYF
TRBV3-1/TRBV3-2	NA	TRBJ1-3	TRBD1	TGTGCCAGCAGCCAAGGTCCGGGACAGGGGGCTCGGAACACCATATATTTT	CASSQGPGQGARNTIYF
TRBV7-3	few	TRBJ2-2	NA	TGTGCCAGCAGCTCCTACAGGGACACCGGGGAGCTGTTTTTT	CASSSYRDTGELFF
TRBV6-1	NA	TRBJ1-3	NA	TGTGCCAGCAGTGAATTGAACGGGGTAACTGGAAACACCATATATTTT	CASSELNGVTGNTIYF
TRBV3-1/TRBV3-2	NA	TRBJ2-7	TRBD1	TGTGCCAGCACCCCGGGACAGGGGGCCTACGAGCAGTACTTC	CASTPGQGAYEQYF
TRBV28	NA	TRBJ2-7	TRBD1	TGTGCCAGCAGTTTGGGTAACAGGGGGCGCAGGTACTCCTACGAGCAGTACTTC	CASSLGNRGRRYSYEQYF
TRBV4-1	NA	TRBJ1-5	TRBD1	TGCGCCAGCAGCCCTTCAACAGGGGGGAGCAGCAATCAGCCCCAGCATTTT	CASSPSTGGSSNQPQHF
TRBV3-1/TRBV3-2	NA	TRBJ2-7	TRBD2	TGTGCCAGCAGCCTAAGGAGCGGGAGGGGATACGAGCAGTACTTC	CASSLRSGRGYEQYF
TRBV3-1/TRBV3-2	NA	TRBJ2-7	TRBD1	TGTGCCAGCAGCGGCCCCGGGACAGGGGGCAGTTACTACGAGCAGTACTTC	CASSGPGTGGSYYEQYF
TRBV2	once	TRBJ1-5	TRBD1	TGTGCCAGCGTAGCGGGACAGGGGAACAATCAGCCCCAGCATTTT	CASVAGQGNNQPQHF
TRBV7-2	NA	TRBJ2-1	NA	TGTGCCAGCAGCTTATTTCCTACCCTTAACAATGAGCAGTTCTTC	CASSLFPTLNNEQFF
TRBV10-3	NA	TRBJ2-3	TRBD1	TGTGCCATCAGTGAGTCCGGGCAAAAGACAGGGTACAACACAGATACGCAGTATTTT	CAISESGQKTGYNTDTQYF
TRBV7-8	few	TRBJ2-2	NA	TGTGCCAGCAGCTCCCTAGCCGGGGAGCTGTTTTTT	CASSSLAGELFF
TRBV18	NA	TRBJ1-2	NA	TGTGCCAGCTCACCGGTACAGGGTGGCTACACCTTC	CASSPVQGGYTF
TRBV29-1	NA	TRBJ1-4	NA	TGCAGCGTTTCTTCTTTCGTGGCAGGGCATGAAAAACTGTTTTTT	CSVSSFVAGHEKLFF
TRBV27	NA	TRBJ2-3	TRBD2	TGTGCCAGCAGTCCGACCACTCTAGCGGGAGTGGCAGATACGCAGTATTTT	CASSPTTLAGVADTQYF
TRBV19	NA	TRBJ1-5	TRBD1	TGTGCCAGTAGTATGGACAGGGCACAGCCCCAGCATTTT	CASSMDRAQPQHF
TRBV27	NA	TRBJ1-4	NA	TGTGCCAGCAGGAAATCGACGGGTCTTGGTACTAATGAAAAACTGTTTTTT	CASRKSTGLGTNEKLFF
TRBV20-1	NA	TRBJ2-1	TRBD2	TGCAGTCCCTCCAGCGGGAGGGAGCAGTTCTTC	CSPSSGREQFF
TRBV3-1/TRBV3-2	NA	TRBJ2-1	NA	TGTGCCAGCAGCTACACACGGGCGGGAAACCCCTACAATGAGCAGTTCTTC	CASSYTRAGNPYNEQFF
TRBV29-1	NA	TRBJ1-2	TRBD1	TGCAGCGTCCGAAACAGGGGGCCAAGTGGCTACACCTTC	CSVRNRGPSGYTF
TRBV9	NA	TRBJ1-1	TRBD1	TGTGCCAGCAGCCCAGGGACAGTCGCGTTTGGGAACACTGAAGCTTTCTTT	CASSPGTVAFGNTEAFF
TRBV19	NA	TRBJ1-5	NA	TGTGCCAGCGAATACAGGTACCAAAACAATCAGCCCCAGCATTTT	CASEYRYQNNQPQHF
TRBV19	NA	TRBJ1-1	TRBD1	TGTGCCAGTAGTCCGAGGGACAGGGGTCCCATTATGAACACTGAAGCTTTCTTT	CASSPRDRGPIMNTEAFF
TRBV6-5	NA	TRBJ1-4	NA	TGTGCCAGCAGATCAAGCTCTAATGAAAAACTGTTTTTT	CASRSSSNEKLFF
TRBV7-2	NA	TRBJ2-4	TRBD2	TGTGCCAGCAGCGCGGGACTAGCGGGAGTGGCCAAAAACATTCAGTACTTC	CASSAGLAGVAKNIQYF
TRBV7-2	NA	TRBJ2-7	NA	TGTGCCAGCAGCTTAGGGTTGCCTCCACTCTACGAGCAGTACTTC	CASSLGLPPLYEQYF
TRBV27	NA	TRBJ1-6	TRBD1	TGTGCCAGCAGTTTCGGGGACAGGGATTCACCCCTCCACTTT	CASSFGDRDSPLHF
TRBV5-1	NA	TRBJ1-4	NA	TGCGCCAGCAGCTTGACAGGGACGGGGCTGTTTTTT	CASSLTGTGLFF
TRBV7-9	once	TRBJ1-4	NA	TGTGCCAGCTCTAGTGATGAAAAACTGTTTTTT	CASSSDEKLFF
TRBV28	NA	TRBJ1-1	TRBD1	TGTGCCACCAACACCGGGACAGGGGTGGGCGGGAGCGAAGCTTTCTTT	CATNTGTGVGGSEAFF
TRBV7-9	few	TRBJ2-2	NA	TGTGCCAGCAGCAAACGGGAGTCCGGGGAGCTGTTTTTT	CASSKRESGELFF
TRBV9	NA	TRBJ2-2	NA	TGTGCCAGCAGCCCCGAGACTGGCTCCGGGGAGCTGTTTTTT	CASSPETGSGELFF
TRBV7-2	NA	TRBJ2-7	TRBD2	TGTGCCAGCAGCTCTGTCCCGGGACTAGCCCCGGGCTACGAGCAGTACTTC	CASSSVPGLAPGYEQYF
TRBV30	NA	TRBJ2-5	NA	TGTGCCTGGAGTGGGGCAGGGCGAGAGACCCAGTACTTC	CAWSGAGRETQYF
TRBV27	NA	TRBJ2-1	NA	TGTGCCACTTCGATGGGGACTCTTCGCAATGAGCAGTTCTTC	CATSMGTLRNEQFF